Below are 25 T cell receptor beta chains sequenced from a single sample in a study of shared T cell receptors in the human thymus. The data were produced by immunoSEQ multiplex PCR, yet TCRdb's version contains in-frame clones alone and is incomplete. The sample lists about 380,000 clones, around 95% occurring once. Sequenced sample: thymocytes. All receptors derive from a human donor.

The chain is built from TRBV7-9 and TRBJ1-2; D is perhaps TRBD1 (6 bases). The V gene's germline CDR1 is SEHNR and CDR2 FQNEAQ (reference sequence). The CDR3 extends over 14 amino acids. Trimming took off 3 bases at V and 4 bases at J, with 12 bases between the two ends. This CDR3 is CASSFRTALYGYTF. Written as DNA, the CDR3 is TGTGCCAGCAGCTTCCGGACAGCCCTCTATGGCTACACCTTC. The full variable domain, completed using reference TRBV7-9 and TRBJ1-2, is DTGVSQNPRHKITKRGQNVTFRCDPISEHNRLYWYRQTLGQGPEFLTYFQNEAQLEKSRLLSDRFSAERPKGSFSTLEIQRTEQGDSAMYLCASSFRTALYGYTFGSGTRLTVV.

The chain is built from TRBV9 and TRBJ1-1; 8 nucleotides match TRBD1. The CDR3 runs to 15 residues. The J segment lost 3 bases and the V segment lost 0 bases, leaving 4 bases of the junction unmatched. Germline-derived CDR1 and CDR2 are SGDLS and YYNGEE. The CDR3 here is CASSVERTGHTEAFF. In DNA, the CDR3 is TGTGCCAGCAGCGTAGAAAGGACAGGGCACACTGAAGCTTTCTTT.

This clone has just one count. The chain has TRBV27 and TRBJ2-4; 7 bases are shared with TRBD2. CDR3 length: 19 amino acids. Germline V gene data show CDR1 as MNHEY and CDR2 as SMNVEV (reference sequence). Losses at the gene ends were 5 bases for V and 0 bases for J; bases not matched to a gene: 16. CDR3 nucleotides: TGTGCCAGCAGTATCCCTACGGGGGGTCGAGACTTAGCCAAAAACATTCAGTACTTC. Translation gives CASSIPTGGRDLAKNIQYF.

This chain links TRBV28 with TRBJ2-7; 11 bases match TRBD2. The CDR3 consists of 14 residues. Germline V gives CDR1 MDHEN, CDR2 SYDVKM. The V segment lost 6 bases and the J segment 8 bases; nucleotides outside the gene matches: 9. CDR3 residues: CASSQLAGEGKQYF. In nucleotides, the CDR3 is TGTGCCAGCAGCCAACTAGCGGGAGAAGGCAAGCAGTACTTC.

This chain links TRBV19 with TRBJ2-3; 9 nucleotides line up with TRBD2. The CDR3 has 15 residues. Germline V gene data show CDR1 as LNHDA and CDR2 as SQIVND (reference sequence). V was pared by 6 bases and J by 9 bases, with 13 bases of the junction left unmatched. The DNA of the CDR3 is TGTGCCAGTAGACAGGCGGGCTCTCTAGCGGGGACGCAGTATTTT. Translated: CASRQAGSLAGTQYF.

The rearrangement uses TRBV27 and TRBJ2-7; tentatively, D is TRBD1 or TRBD2 (6 bases each). Looked up from germline, CDR1 is MNHEY and CDR2 is SMNVEV (reference sequence). The CDR3 runs to 16 residues. Trimming stripped 0 bases from V and 6 bases from J, with 18 bases between. CDR3: CASSLSGELGGGEQYF. The DNA for the CDR3 is TGTGCCAGCAGTTTATCAGGGGAGCTTGGAGGGGGCGAGCAGTACTTC.

This chain connects TRBV4-3 to TRBJ2-6; 7 nucleotides match TRBD2. CDR3 length equals 18 residues. Trimming cost V 1 base and J 0 bases; bases outside gene matches: 6. The germline V gene encodes CDR1 LGHNA and CDR2 YSLEER. In DNA form, the CDR3 reads TGCGCCAGCAGCCAAGGGGGGGGTCCCAACTCTGGGGCCAACGTCCTGACTTTC. It encodes CASSQGGGPNSGANVLTF.

The chain carries TRBV7-2 and TRBJ2-3; 8 bases line up with TRBD2. The germline CDR1 and CDR2 sequences are SGHTA and FQGNSA. This CDR3 has 18 amino acids. V shed 5 bases and J 6 bases; nucleotides not matched to a gene: 19. Here the CDR3 DNA reads TGTGCCAGCAGCCCCTTAAGCCCGAAAGCGGGAGAGGGTGATACGCAGTATTTT. Amino acids: CASSPLSPKAGEGDTQYF.

The chain employs TRBV29-1 and TRBJ2-1; TRBD2 matches 10 bases. Germline V lookup: CDR1 SQVTM, CDR2 ANQGSEA. This CDR3 has 14 residues. Trimming cost V 5 bases and J 3 bases; bases outside gene matches: 4. The CDR3 is CSVWTSGLYNEQFF. In DNA form, the CDR3 reads TGCAGCGTTTGGACTAGCGGACTCTACAATGAGCAGTTCTTC.

The chain is built from TRBV28 and TRBJ2-7; TRBD2 agrees at 12 bases. The junction had 15 bases not matched to a gene; V was cut back by 7 bases and J by 5 bases. This CDR3 spans 17 amino acids. From germline, CDR1 is MDHEN and CDR2 SYDVKM. The CDR3 DNA is TGTGCCAGCAACCGACCAGGGGCTAGCGGGAGGGTGAACGAGCAGTACTTC. Its protein product is CASNRPGASGRVNEQYF.

V and J are TRBV9 and TRBJ2-3; D unresolved. The CDR3 extends over 19 amino acids. Deletions cut 3 bases from V and 6 bases from J, with 29 bases between. Germline CDR1 reads SGDLS; CDR2 reads YYNGEE. The CDR3 bases are TGTGCCAGCAGCGCACGTAGAGAGGTCAGGCCTACTACATCGGATACGCAGTATTTT. Residues: CASSARREVRPTTSDTQYF.

The chain joins TRBV5-4 to TRBJ2-7; no definite D call. Germline V lookup: CDR1 SGHNT, CDR2 YYREEE (reference sequence). CDR3 size: 15 residues. Between the trimmed V and J ends, which lost 3 bases and 0 bases, there was a span of 13 bases. The CDR3 here is CASSSNDLYSYEQYF. CDR3 in DNA: TGTGCCAGCAGCTCGAACGACTTATACTCCTACGAGCAGTACTTC.

The rearrangement uses TRBV7-9 and TRBJ1-2; D may be TRBD1 (6 bases). Germline assignment: CDR1 SEHNR and CDR2 FQNEAQ (reference sequence). The CDR3 is made up of 14 amino acids. The V end was cut by 1 base, the J end by 5 bases, with 11 bases between. CDR3 in DNA: TGTGCCAGCAGCTTAGACAGGGTACCTTATGGCTACACCTTC. This translates into CASSLDRVPYGYTF. The whole variable domain, remainder taken from reference TRBV7-9 and TRBJ1-2, is DTGVSQNPRHKITKRGQNVTFRCDPISEHNRLYWYRQTLGQGPEFLTYFQNEAQLEKSRLLSDRFSAERPKGSFSTLEIQRTEQGDSAMYLCASSLDRVPYGYTFGSGTRLTVV.

This clone appeared once. The CDR3 DNA is TGTGCCACCAGCACTCAGGCCCCGGGACCCCTGTATGGCTACACCTTC. Its translation is CATSTQAPGPLYGYTF. J is TRBJ1-2 and V is TRBV15, with D tentatively TRBD1 (5 bases). Trimming removed 4 bases at V and 5 bases at J, with 20 bases between. The CDR3 extends over 16 amino acids. Germline V gene sequence: CDR1 LNHNV, CDR2 YYDKDF (reference sequence).

The rearrangement links TRBV2 to TRBJ2-2; either TRBD1 or TRBD2 may supply D (5 bases each). The germline CDR1 and CDR2 sequences are SNHLY and FYNNEI. The CDR3 has 15 amino acids. The V gene lost 9 bases and the J gene lost 2 bases, with 16 bases spanning the gap. The CDR3 loop is CARGVPSPNTGELFF. The CDR3 nucleotides are TGTGCCAGGGGGGTTCCAAGCCCTAACACCGGGGAGCTGTTTTTT.

In this sample, this clone turned up once. The V call is TRBV14, the J call TRBJ2-2; D is unclear. V was trimmed by 2 bases and J by 5 bases, leaving 12 bases between them. CDR1 SGHDN and CDR2 FVKESK come from the germline V gene. The CDR3 has 15 residues. CDR3 DNA: TGTGCCAGCAGCCAACCTACTATAAGTACCGGGGAGCTGTTTTTT. Encoded protein: CASSQPTISTGELFF.

The chain employs TRBV9 and TRBJ1-2; tentatively, D is TRBD1 (5 bases). This CDR3 contains 13 residues. Trimming took 0 bases from V and 8 from J, leaving 11 bases between them. Germline V gives CDR1 SGDLS, CDR2 YYNGEE. The CDR3 region has the DNA TGTGCCAGCAGCGTAGACGGGGGAGGAGGCTACACCTTC. Translation gives CASSVDGGGGYTF.

The chain couples TRBV5-6 to TRBJ2-7, with D unresolved. Trimming removed 1 base at V and 6 bases at J, with 5 bases between. CDR1 is SGHDT, CDR2 YYEEEE, per germline. The CDR3 extends over 11 amino acids. CDR3: CASSLSSEQYF. The DNA for the CDR3 is TGTGCCAGCAGCTTGTCTTCCGAGCAGTACTTC. The variable domain in full, with the rest retrieved from reference TRBV5-6 and TRBJ2-7, is DAGVTQSPTHLIKTRGQQVTLRCSPKSGHDTVSWYQQALGQGPQFIFQYYEEEERQRGNFPDRFSGHQFPNYSSELNVNALLLGDSALYLCASSLSSEQYFGPGTRLTVT.

This rearrangement joins TRBV28 to TRBJ1-2; 10 bases are a match to TRBD1. This CDR3 contains 16 residues. CDR1 and CDR2 from the germline V gene are MDHEN and SYDVKM. The V and J ends lost 7 bases and 3 bases, in that order; junction bases with no gene match: 11. CDR3 nucleotide sequence: TGTGCCAGCACGGACAGGGGGAACTTCGAATACTATGGCTACACCTTC. Translated, it gives CASTDRGNFEYYGYTF.

The rearrangement joins TRBV15 to TRBJ2-7; D gene ambiguous. The CDR3 length is 15 residues. Germline V gives CDR1 LNHNV, CDR2 YYDKDF (reference sequence). Trimming took 1 base from V and 1 from J, leaving 11 bases between them. CDR3 nucleotides: TGTGCCACCAGCAGAGTCAGGTCCGTTTCCTACGAGCAGTACTTC. Amino acids: CATSRVRSVSYEQYF.

This chain uses TRBV9 with TRBJ2-1; D is unclear. Trimming cost V 0 bases and J 0 bases, with 16 bases left between them. The germline CDR1 and CDR2 sequences are SGDLS and YYNGEE. The CDR3 length is 18 residues. The CDR3, as DNA: TGTGCCAGCAGCGTAGCTACTCGAGGCAAGAGCTCCTACAATGAGCAGTTCTTC. As protein: CASSVATRGKSSYNEQFF. Together with reference TRBV9 and TRBJ2-1, the CDR3 gives the full variable domain: DSGVTQTPKHLITATGQRVTLRCSPRSGDLSVYWYQQSLDQGLQFLIQYYNGEERAKGNILERFSAQQFPDLHSELNLSSLELGDSALYFCASSVATRGKSSYNEQFFGPGTRLTVL.

V and J are TRBV5-6 and TRBJ1-1; unclear D gene. V lost 0 bases and J lost 4, with 4 bases in between. The CDR3 is 12 amino acids. CDR1 SGHDT and CDR2 YYEEEE come from the germline V gene. CDR3: CASSLGATEAFF. CDR3 nucleotides: TGTGCCAGCAGCTTGGGAGCCACTGAAGCTTTCTTT.

The CDR3 nucleotides are TGTGCCAGCAGCTTGGATGGGGCGGGTCGAGACTATGGCTACACCTTC. Translation gives CASSLDGAGRDYGYTF. The genes are TRBV5-4 and TRBJ1-2; D might be TRBD1 (5 bases). Germline V lookup: CDR1 SGHNT, CDR2 YYREEE (reference sequence). V was trimmed by 0 bases and J by 3 bases, leaving 15 bases between them. This CDR3 is built from 16 residues. The whole variable domain, filled in from reference TRBV5-4 and TRBJ1-2, reads ETGVTQSPTHLIKTRGQQVTLRCSSQSGHNTVSWYQQALGQGPQFIFQYYREEENGRGNFPPRFSGLQFPNYSSELNVNALELDDSALYLCASSLDGAGRDYGYTFGSGTRLTVV.

This chain links TRBV5-4 with TRBJ1-4, with D possibly being TRBD1 (5 bases). Trimming cost V 4 bases and J 4 bases, with 11 bases left between them. Germline assignment: CDR1 SGHNT and CDR2 YYREEE (reference sequence). This CDR3 spans 14 amino acids. For the CDR3, the DNA is TGTGCCAGCAGCCCCGGGGCGTGTAATGAAAAACTGTTTTTT. Translated, it gives CASSPGACNEKLFF.

The chain employs TRBV7-6 and TRBJ2-5; D not certain. Germline lookup yields CDR1 SGHVS and CDR2 FNYEAQ. The CDR3 is 12 amino acids. Trimming removed 5 bases at V and 7 bases at J, with 11 bases between. CDR3 protein: CASSTDRRTQYF. CDR3 coding DNA: TGTGCCAGCAGCACGGACCGCAGGACCCAGTACTTC.